This T cell receptor (beta chain) originates from a study of blood T cell repertoires in COVID-19. Sequenced by immunoSEQ multiplex PCR; TCRdb stores in-frame clones only, minus some. The repertoire holds 150,000 to 200,000 clones, with 60% to 80% as singletons. In the 2 weeks before study entry, exposed participants met a COVID-19 case, which was PCR-confirmed or clinician-diagnosed. The V end was cut by 6 bases, the J end by 5 bases, with 16 bases between. The germline V gene has CDR1 MNHEY and CDR2 SMNVEV (reference sequence). The CDR3 runs to 15 residues. The sequence was obtained from a man aged 60-69 years who had been exposed to COVID-19. Sequenced material: PBMCs or T cells enriched from blood (not recorded which). V usage is TRBV27 and J usage is TRBJ2-2; weak D call: TRBD2 (6 bases). The CDR3 DNA is TGTGCCAGCAGCCCCGCAGGAGGGTGGACCGGGGAGCTGTTTTTT. It translates to CASSPAGGWTGELFF.